This entry concerns a single TCR beta chain. The antigen remains undetermined. This sample is part of a study of T cell responses to AZD1222 COVID-19 vaccine. Notes on the study in general: Repertoires were collected only later (after the peak T cell response had occurred). Females made up more of the donors, who were largely white British, and clonal diversity may have come out too low. Just 5 to 7 AZD1222 recipients were seropositive at baseline.

TCRdb's table, derived via immunoSEQ multiplex PCR, lists solely in-frame clones and lacks some. The table lists around 160,000 clones, 94% of them singletons, with roughly 5.5% in the top ten. Germline V gene data show CDR1 as MDHEN and CDR2 as SYDVKM. The CDR3 length is 12 residues. Trimming removed 7 bases from V and 1 base from J, with 7 bases in between. The starting material was peripheral blood, obtained 28 days after the second AZD1222 dose. This receptor was identified in an adult who received the AZD1222 COVID-19 vaccine. V is TRBV28 and J is TRBJ1-1; a possible D gene is TRBD1 (6 bases). The CDR3: CASTGENTEAFF. The CDR3 DNA sequence: TGTGCCAGCACAGGGGAGAACACTGAAGCTTTCTTT.